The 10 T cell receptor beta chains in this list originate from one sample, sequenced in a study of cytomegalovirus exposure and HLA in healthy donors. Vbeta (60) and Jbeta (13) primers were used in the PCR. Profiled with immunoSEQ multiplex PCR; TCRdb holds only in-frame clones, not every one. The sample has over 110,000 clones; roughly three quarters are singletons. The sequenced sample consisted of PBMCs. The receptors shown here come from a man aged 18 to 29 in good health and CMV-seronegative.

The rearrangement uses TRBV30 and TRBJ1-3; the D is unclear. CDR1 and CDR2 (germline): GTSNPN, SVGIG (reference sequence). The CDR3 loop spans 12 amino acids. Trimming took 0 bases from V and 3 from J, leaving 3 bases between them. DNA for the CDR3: TGTGCCTGGAGTGTCAATGGAAACACCATATATTTT. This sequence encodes CAWSVNGNTIYF. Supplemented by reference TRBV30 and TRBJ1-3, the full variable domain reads SQTIHQWPATLVQPVGSPLSLECTVEGTSNPNLYWYRQAAGRGLQLLFYSVGIGQISSEVPQNLSASRPQDRQFILSSKKLLLSDSGFYLCAWSVNGNTIYFGEGSWLTVV.

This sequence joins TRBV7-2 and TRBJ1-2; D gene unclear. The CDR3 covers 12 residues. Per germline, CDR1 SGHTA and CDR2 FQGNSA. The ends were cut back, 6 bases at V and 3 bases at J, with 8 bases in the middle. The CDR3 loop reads CASRPEDYGYTF. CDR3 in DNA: TGTGCCAGCAGACCAGAAGACTATGGCTACACCTTC.

CDR3 nucleotides: TGTGCCAGCAGTGAATCTAGGACAGGCAACACAGATACGCAGTATTTT. It encodes CASSESRTGNTDTQYF. The rearrangement links TRBV25-1 to TRBJ2-3; 7 bases agree with TRBD1. Looked up from germline, CDR1 is MGHDK and CDR2 is SYGVNS. CDR3 length: 16 residues. Trimming cost V 1 base and J 2 bases; bases outside gene matches: 6.

CDR3 region: CASRERGCALHF. CDR3 nucleotides: TGTGCCAGTAGGGAACGGGGGTGCGCCCTCCACTTT. The chain has TRBV19 and TRBJ1-6; a weak D match, TRBD1 (5 bases). The CDR3 contains 12 residues. V shed 6 bases and J shed 14 bases, with 14 bases lying between them. Per germline, CDR1 LNHDA and CDR2 SQIVND (reference sequence).

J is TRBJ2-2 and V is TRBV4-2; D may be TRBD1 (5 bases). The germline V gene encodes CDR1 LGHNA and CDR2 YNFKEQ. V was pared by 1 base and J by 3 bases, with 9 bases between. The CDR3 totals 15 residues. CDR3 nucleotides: TGTGCCAGCAGCCAAGGTCCAGGGTACACCGGGGAGCTGTTTTTT. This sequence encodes CASSQGPGYTGELFF.

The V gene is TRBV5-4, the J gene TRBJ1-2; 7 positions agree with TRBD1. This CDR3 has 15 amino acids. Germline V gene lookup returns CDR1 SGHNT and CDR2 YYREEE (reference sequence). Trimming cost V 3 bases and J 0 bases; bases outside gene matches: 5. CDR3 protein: CASSSRTGSNYGYTF. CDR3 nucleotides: TGTGCCAGCAGCTCGCGGACAGGCTCTAACTATGGCTACACCTTC.

CDR3 residues: CASSIIWRDEQYF. The CDR3 region has the DNA TGTGCCAGTAGTATAATCTGGAGGGACGAGCAGTACTTC. This chain uses TRBV19 with TRBJ2-7; possibly TRBD2 for D (6 bases). Per germline, CDR1 LNHDA and CDR2 SQIVND (reference sequence). V gave up 2 bases and J gave up 5 bases, with 10 bases separating them. CDR3 length: 13 residues.

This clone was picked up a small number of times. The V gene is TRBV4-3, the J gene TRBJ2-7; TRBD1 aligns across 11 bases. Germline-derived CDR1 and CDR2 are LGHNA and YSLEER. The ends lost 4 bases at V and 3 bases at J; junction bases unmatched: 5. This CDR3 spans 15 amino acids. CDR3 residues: CASSLGQGGIYEQYF. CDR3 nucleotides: TGCGCCAGCAGCCTGGGACAGGGGGGGATCTACGAGCAGTACTTC.

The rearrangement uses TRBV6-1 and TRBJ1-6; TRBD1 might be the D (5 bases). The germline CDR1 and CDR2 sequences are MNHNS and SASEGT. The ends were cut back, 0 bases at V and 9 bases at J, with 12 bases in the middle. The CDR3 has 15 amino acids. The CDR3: CASSEAVGGGSPLHF. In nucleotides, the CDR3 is TGTGCCAGCAGTGAAGCGGTCGGGGGGGGTTCACCCCTCCACTTT.

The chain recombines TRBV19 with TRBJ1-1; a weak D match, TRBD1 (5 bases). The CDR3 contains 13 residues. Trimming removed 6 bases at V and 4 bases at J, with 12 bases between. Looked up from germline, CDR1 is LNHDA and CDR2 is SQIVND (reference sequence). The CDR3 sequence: CASSPGGGTEAFF. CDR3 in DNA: TGTGCCAGTAGCCCCGGGGGGGGCACTGAAGCTTTCTTT.